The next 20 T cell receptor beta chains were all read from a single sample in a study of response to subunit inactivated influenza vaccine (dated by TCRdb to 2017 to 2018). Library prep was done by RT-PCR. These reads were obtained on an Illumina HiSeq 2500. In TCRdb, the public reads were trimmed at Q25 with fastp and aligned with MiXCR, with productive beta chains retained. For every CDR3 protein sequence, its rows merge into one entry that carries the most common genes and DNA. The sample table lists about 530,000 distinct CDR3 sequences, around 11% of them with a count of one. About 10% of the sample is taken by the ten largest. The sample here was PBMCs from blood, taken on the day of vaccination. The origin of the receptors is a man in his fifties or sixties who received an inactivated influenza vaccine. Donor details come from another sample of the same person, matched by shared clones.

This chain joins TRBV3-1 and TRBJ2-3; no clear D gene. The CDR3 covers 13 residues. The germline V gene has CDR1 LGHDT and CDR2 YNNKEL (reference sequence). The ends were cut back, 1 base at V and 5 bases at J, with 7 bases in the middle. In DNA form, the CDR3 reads TGTGCCAGCAGCCAAGTACTCGAAGATACGCAGTATTTT. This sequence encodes CASSQVLEDTQYF.

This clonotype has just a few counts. Here the CDR3 DNA reads TGCAGCGTTGTGTACCTTCGTGGAGCATCCTACGAGCAGTACTTC. It translates to CSVVYLRGASYEQYF. The V gene is TRBV29-1, the J gene TRBJ2-7; D remains ambiguous. In germline, CDR1 is SQVTM, CDR2 ANQGSEA. Trimming left V 4 bases short and J 1 base short, with 17 bases between. This CDR3 spans 15 amino acids.

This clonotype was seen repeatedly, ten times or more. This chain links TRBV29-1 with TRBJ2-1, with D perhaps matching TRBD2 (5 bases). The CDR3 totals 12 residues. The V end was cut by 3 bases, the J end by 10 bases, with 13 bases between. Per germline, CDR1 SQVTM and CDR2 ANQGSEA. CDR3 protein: CSVERALGEQFF. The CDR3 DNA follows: TGCAGCGTTGAGAGGGCTCTCGGAGAGCAGTTCTTC.

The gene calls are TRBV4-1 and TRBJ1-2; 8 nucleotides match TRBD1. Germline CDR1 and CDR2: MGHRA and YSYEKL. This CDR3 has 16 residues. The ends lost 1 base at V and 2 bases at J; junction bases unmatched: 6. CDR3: CASSQGGTGQNYGYTF. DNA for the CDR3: TGCGCCAGCAGCCAAGGTGGGACAGGTCAAAACTATGGCTACACCTTC.

The chain's CDR3 is CASSLEGSGETQYF. The CDR3 DNA reads TGTGCCAGCAGCTTAGAGGGGTCTGGGGAGACCCAGTACTTC. This sequence joins TRBV7-6 and TRBJ2-5; D is possibly TRBD1 (5 bases). Germline CDR1 reads SGHVS; CDR2 reads FNYEAQ. CDR3 size: 14 residues. V lost 1 base to trimming and J lost 5 bases, with 11 bases between them. Together with reference TRBV7-6 and TRBJ2-5, the CDR3 gives the full variable domain: GAGVSQSPRYKVTKRGQDVALRCDPISGHVSLYWYRQALGQGPEFLTYFNYEAQQDKSGLPNDRFSAERPEGSISTLTIQRTEQRDSAMYRCASSLEGSGETQYFGPGTRLLVL.

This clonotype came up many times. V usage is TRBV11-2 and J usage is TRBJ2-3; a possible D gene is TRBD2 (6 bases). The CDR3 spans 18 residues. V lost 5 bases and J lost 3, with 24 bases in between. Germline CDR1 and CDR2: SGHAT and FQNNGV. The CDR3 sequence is CASSAKDSRGADTDTQYF. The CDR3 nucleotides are TGTGCCAGCAGCGCTAAGGACTCCCGCGGGGCGGATACAGATACGCAGTATTTT.

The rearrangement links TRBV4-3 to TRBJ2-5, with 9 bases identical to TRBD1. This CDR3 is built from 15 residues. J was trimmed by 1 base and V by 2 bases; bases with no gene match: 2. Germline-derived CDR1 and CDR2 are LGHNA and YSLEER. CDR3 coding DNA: TGCGCCAGCAGCCAAAGACAGGGGGGCCAAGAGACCCAGTACTTC. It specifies CASSQRQGGQETQYF.

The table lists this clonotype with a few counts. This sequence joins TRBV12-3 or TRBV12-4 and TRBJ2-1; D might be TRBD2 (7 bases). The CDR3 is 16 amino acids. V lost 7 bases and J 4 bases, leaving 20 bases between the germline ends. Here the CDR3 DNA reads TGTGCCAGCATTCGAAGGGGGGGGCTCTCGTACAATGAGCAGTTCTTC. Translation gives CASIRRGGLSYNEQFF.

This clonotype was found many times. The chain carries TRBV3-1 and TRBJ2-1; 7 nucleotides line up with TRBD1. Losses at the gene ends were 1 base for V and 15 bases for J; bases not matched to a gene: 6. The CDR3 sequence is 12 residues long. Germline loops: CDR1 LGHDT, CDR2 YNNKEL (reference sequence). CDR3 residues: CASSQVKTGRFF. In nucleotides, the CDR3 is TGTGCCAGCAGCCAAGTGAAGACAGGGCGGTTCTTC.

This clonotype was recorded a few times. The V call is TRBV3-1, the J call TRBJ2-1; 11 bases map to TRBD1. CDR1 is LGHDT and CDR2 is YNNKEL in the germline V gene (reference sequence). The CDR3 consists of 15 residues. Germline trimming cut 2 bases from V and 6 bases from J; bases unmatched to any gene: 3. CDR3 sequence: CASSQPGQGGNEQFF. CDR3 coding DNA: TGTGCCAGCAGCCAACCGGGACAGGGGGGCAATGAGCAGTTCTTC.

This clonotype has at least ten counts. CDR3 in DNA: TGCGCCAGCAGCTCCCGGACTAGGGGGGGGGCCTACAATGAGCAGTTCTTC. Amino acid sequence: CASSSRTRGGAYNEQFF. The rearrangement joins TRBV5-1 to TRBJ2-1; weak D call: TRBD2 (7 bases). Germline V gives CDR1 SGHRS, CDR2 YFSETQ. This CDR3 region has 17 residues. Trimming pared 3 bases from V and 2 bases from J, leaving 18 bases between.

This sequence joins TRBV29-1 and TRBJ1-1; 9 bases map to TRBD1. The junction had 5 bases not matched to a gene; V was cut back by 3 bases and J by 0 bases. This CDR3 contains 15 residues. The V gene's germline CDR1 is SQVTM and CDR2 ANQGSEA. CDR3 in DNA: TGCAGCGTTGATAGCACAGGGGGCATGAACACTGAAGCTTTCTTT. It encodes CSVDSTGGMNTEAFF. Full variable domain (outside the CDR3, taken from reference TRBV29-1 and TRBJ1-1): SAVISQKPSRDICQRGTSLTIQCQVDSQVTMMFWYRQQPGQSLTLIATANQGSEATYESGFVIDKFPISRPNLTFSTLTVSNMSPEDSSIYLCSVDSTGGMNTEAFFGQGTRLTVV.

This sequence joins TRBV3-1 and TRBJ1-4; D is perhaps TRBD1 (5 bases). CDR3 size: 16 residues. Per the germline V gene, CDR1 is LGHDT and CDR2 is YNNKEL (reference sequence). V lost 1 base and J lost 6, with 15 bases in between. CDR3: CASSQGDWGIDEKLFF. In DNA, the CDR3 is TGTGCCAGCAGCCAAGGAGATTGGGGGATCGATGAAAAACTGTTTTTT.

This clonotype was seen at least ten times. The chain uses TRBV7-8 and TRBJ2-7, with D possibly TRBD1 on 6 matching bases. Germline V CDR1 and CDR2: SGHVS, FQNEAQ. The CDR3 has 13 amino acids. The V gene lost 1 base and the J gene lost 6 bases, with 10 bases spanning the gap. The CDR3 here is CASSLEAGAEQYF. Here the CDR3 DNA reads TGTGCCAGCAGCTTAGAGGCAGGGGCCGAGCAGTACTTC.

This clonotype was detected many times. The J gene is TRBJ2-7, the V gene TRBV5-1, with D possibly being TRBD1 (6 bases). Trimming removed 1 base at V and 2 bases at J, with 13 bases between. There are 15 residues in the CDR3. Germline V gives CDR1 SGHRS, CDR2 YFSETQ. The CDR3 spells CASSLRGQGTYEQYF. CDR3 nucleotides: TGCGCCAGCAGCTTGCGGGGCCAGGGGACCTACGAGCAGTACTTC.

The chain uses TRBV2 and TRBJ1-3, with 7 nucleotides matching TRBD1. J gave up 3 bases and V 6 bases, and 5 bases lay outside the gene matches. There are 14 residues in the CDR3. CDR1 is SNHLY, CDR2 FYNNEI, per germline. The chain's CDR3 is CASSDRVVGNTIYF. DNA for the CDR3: TGTGCCAGCAGCGACAGGGTGGTTGGAAACACCATATATTTT.

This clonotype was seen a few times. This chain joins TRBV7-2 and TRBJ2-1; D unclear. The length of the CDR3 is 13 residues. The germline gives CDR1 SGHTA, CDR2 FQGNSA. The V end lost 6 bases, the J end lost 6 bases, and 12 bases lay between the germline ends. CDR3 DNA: TGTGCCAGCAGTTCGAGCCACGCCAATGAGCAGTTCTTC. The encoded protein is CASSSSHANEQFF.

Written as DNA, the CDR3 is TGTGCCAGCAGTTTTCCCGGGACTAACACAGATACGCAGTATTTT. Residues: CASSFPGTNTDTQYF. This chain joins TRBV28 and TRBJ2-3; 7 bases map to TRBD2. Looked up from germline, CDR1 is MDHEN and CDR2 is SYDVKM. J gave up 2 bases and V 3 bases, and 5 bases lay outside the gene matches. The CDR3 extends over 15 amino acids. The variable domain in full, completed from reference TRBV28 and TRBJ2-3, reads DVKVTQSSRYLVKRTGEKVFLECVQDMDHENMFWYRQDPGLGLRLIYFSYDVKMKEKGDIPEGYSVSREKKERFSLILESASTNQTSMYLCASSFPGTNTDTQYFGPGTRLTVL.

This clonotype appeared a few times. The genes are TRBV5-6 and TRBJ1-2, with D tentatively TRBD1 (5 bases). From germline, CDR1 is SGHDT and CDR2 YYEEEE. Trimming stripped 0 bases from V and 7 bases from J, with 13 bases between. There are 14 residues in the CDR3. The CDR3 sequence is CASSLVRGEGGYTF. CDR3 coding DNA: TGTGCCAGCAGCTTGGTACGGGGCGAGGGTGGCTACACCTTC.

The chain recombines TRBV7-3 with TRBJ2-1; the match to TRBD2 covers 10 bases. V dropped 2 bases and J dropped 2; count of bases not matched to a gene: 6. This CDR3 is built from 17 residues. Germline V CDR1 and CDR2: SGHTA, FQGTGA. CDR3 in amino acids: CASSLFQREGPYNEQFF. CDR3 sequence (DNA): TGTGCCAGCAGCTTATTCCAGCGGGAGGGCCCCTACAATGAGCAGTTCTTC.